Listed here are 16 T cell receptor beta chains from one sample, sequenced in a study of T cells in women clearing cervical HPV infection. TCRdb keeps only in-frame clones here, not all; method: immunoSEQ multiplex PCR. Listed are roughly 37,000 clones; 6.4% falls within the top ten. Sequencing used blood buffy coat. The receptors were sampled from a woman aged 18 to 75 with a cervical HPV16 infection that either progressed to CIN3+ or cleared (not recorded which).

As regards this clone: From the germline J gene comes the end of the CDR3, since the read stops 3 residues before it. This chain uses TRBV10-1 with TRBJ2-3; 9 bases fit TRBD2. The germline CDR1 and CDR2 sequences are WNHNN and SYGVQD (reference sequence). The CDR3 length is 19 residues. V dropped 6 bases and J dropped 0; count of bases not matched to a gene: 16. The DNA read from the CDR3 is TGCGCCAGCAGGGTCGGAAATTTGGGGACTAGCAGGAGCACAGATACG. Translated: CASRVGNLGTSRSTDT. The full CDR3 protein is CASRVGNLGTSRSTDTQYF.

A note on this clone: Read coverage stops 3 residues before the CDR3 terminus; the germline J gene supplies the remainder. V usage is TRBV18 and J usage is TRBJ2-5, with 8 bases that match TRBD1. After removal of 4 bases from V and 3 bases from J, the junction contained 7 bases not matched to a gene. From germline, CDR1 is KGHSH and CDR2 LQKENI. The CDR3 is 15 amino acids. The CDR3 bases that were read are TGTGCCAGCTCACGGGGGACAGGAGGGAAAGAGACC. Protein: CASSRGTGGKET. The CDR3 reads in full as CASSRGTGGKETQYF. The whole variable domain, remainder taken from reference TRBV18 and TRBJ2-5, is NAGVMQNPRHLVRRRGQEARLRCSPMKGHSHVYWYRQLPEEGLKFMVYLQKENIIDESGMPKERFSAEFPKEGPSILRIQQVVRGDSAAYFCASSRGTGGKETQYFGPGTRLLVL.

The covered CDR3 bases are TGTGCCAGCAGCACGGGGACAGGGACCTATGGC. The encoded protein is CASSTGTGTYG. The CDR3 as a whole reads CASSTGTGTYGYTF. The rearrangement joins TRBV28 to TRBJ1-2, with TRBD1 identical over 9 bases. The sequence runs out 3 residues before the end of the CDR3; the remainder is reconstructed from the germline J gene. The CDR3 runs 14 residues. Germline V gene sequence: CDR1 MDHEN, CDR2 SYDVKM. V was pared by 6 bases and J by 4 bases, with 6 bases of the junction left unmatched.

Concerning this clone itself: The read ends 3 residues early relative to the CDR3; the germline J gene fills the gap. The chain joins TRBV10-3 to TRBJ1-1; a possible D gene is TRBD1 (5 bases). Germline-derived CDR1 and CDR2 are ENHRY and SYGVKD. The CDR3 is made up of 13 amino acids. The CDR3 reads CAISELPGGEAFF. CDR3 bases read: TGTGCCATCAGTGAGCTCCCGGGGGGGGAA.

To note about this clone: Coverage ceases 3 residues before the CDR3 finishes, and the germline J gene fills in the end. The chain carries TRBV19 and TRBJ1-1; D might be TRBD1 (5 bases). Germline CDR1 is LNHDA and CDR2 is SQIVND (reference sequence). V dropped 8 bases and J dropped 5 bases, with 15 bases sitting between them. The CDR3 totals 13 residues. This chain's CDR3 is CASLGGMETEAFF. The sequenced part of the CDR3 DNA is TGTGCCAGTTTGGGGGGAATGGAAACTGAA.

About this clone: Coverage ceases 3 residues before the CDR3 finishes, and the germline J gene fills in the end. This rearrangement joins TRBV4-1 to TRBJ2-5; 9 nucleotides line up with TRBD1. Losses at the gene ends were 3 bases for V and 6 bases for J; bases not matched to a gene: 8. CDR1 MGHRA and CDR2 YSYEKL come from the germline V gene. CDR3 length: 15 amino acids. This CDR3 reads CASSHESGTGKTQYF. CDR3 bases read: TGCGCCAGCAGCCATGAGTCCGGGACAGGGAAGACC.

Comment on this clone: Read coverage stops 3 residues before the CDR3 terminus; the germline J gene supplies the remainder. J is TRBJ2-3 and V is TRBV29-1; D is perhaps TRBD1 (6 bases). Germline assignment: CDR1 SQVTM and CDR2 ANQGSEA. The CDR3 runs 14 residues. V was cut by 8 bases and J by 0 bases, with 15 bases left in between. Partial CDR3 DNA: TGCAGCTCTGGGGGCAGGTCAAGCACAGATACG. The encoded protein is CSSGGRSSTDT. The whole CDR3 protein is CSSGGRSSTDTQYF.

CDR3 amino acids: CASSPAPGQSGYTF. Partial CDR3 DNA: TGTGCCAGCAGCCCGGCTCCGGGACAGAGTGGC. The chain is built from TRBV5-4 and TRBJ1-2; the match to TRBD1 covers 7 bases. The DNA ends 3 residues before the CDR3 does, and the rest of the CDR3 is filled in from the germline J gene. Germline V lookup: CDR1 SGHNT, CDR2 YYREEE (reference sequence). This CDR3 has 14 amino acids. The J segment lost 7 bases and the V segment lost 4 bases, leaving 10 bases of the junction unmatched.

Comments on this clone: The sample holds other DNA sequences that translate to the same CDR3. CDR3 DNA, as far as it was read: TGTGCCAGCAGGCGGGACAGGGTGGATGGC. Its protein is CASRRDRVDG. The complete CDR3 reads CASRRDRVDGYTF. V gene TRBV7-2 combines with J gene TRBJ1-2, with TRBD1 matching over 9 bases. Read coverage stops 3 residues before the CDR3 terminus; the germline J gene supplies the remainder. CDR3 size: 13 residues. The V segment lost 6 bases and the J segment 6 bases; nucleotides outside the gene matches: 5. Germline V lookup: CDR1 SGHTA, CDR2 FQGNSA.

With respect to this clone: The read ends 3 residues early relative to the CDR3; the germline J gene fills the gap. The rearrangement links TRBV19 to TRBJ1-5, with TRBD1 matching 7 bases. The CDR3 is made up of 15 amino acids. CDR1 is LNHDA, CDR2 SQIVND, per germline (reference sequence). Trimming cost V 9 bases and J 0 bases; bases outside gene matches: 8. The CDR3 DNA, read in part, is TGTGCCAGCGACAGGGAGGGGCATAGCAATCAGCCC. Amino acid sequence: CASDREGHSNQP. The entire CDR3 reads CASDREGHSNQPQHF.

As concerns this clone: The CDR3 goes on 3 residues after the read ends, and that part is filled in from the germline J gene. The rearrangement joins TRBV5-1 to TRBJ1-1; D not resolved. Germline values: CDR1 SGHRS, CDR2 YFSETQ. Trimming shortened V by 4 bases and J by 6 bases, and 16 bases separated the two germline ends. The CDR3 covers 14 residues. This chain's CDR3 is CASSAGDSGAEAFF. Partial CDR3 DNA: TGCGCCAGCAGCGCGGGCGATTCAGGCGCTGAA.

The CDR3 bases that were read are TGTGCCAGCTCACCATCAGCGGCGGGGGCACAAGAGACC. It encodes CASSPSAAGAQET. In full, the CDR3 is CASSPSAAGAQETQYF. This chain connects TRBV18 to TRBJ2-5; maybe TRBD2 (7 bases). The read ends 3 residues early relative to the CDR3; the germline J gene fills the gap. This CDR3 has 16 amino acids. The V gene's germline CDR1 is KGHSH and CDR2 LQKENI. Trimming shortened V by 2 bases and J by 2 bases, and 15 bases separated the two germline ends.

As for this clone: The CDR3 extends 3 residues past the end of the read, so its final part is completed from the germline J gene. This chain joins TRBV20-1 and TRBJ2-2; TRBD1 matches 7 bases. With V trimmed by 0 bases and J by 7 bases, 11 bases remained unmatched. The CDR3 consists of 16 residues. Germline V gene data show CDR1 as DFQATT and CDR2 as SNEGSKA (reference sequence). CDR3 DNA (partial): TGCAGTGCTAGAGATCGAAAGGGGGCTACCGACGGGGAG. This codes for CSARDRKGATDGE. From start to end, the CDR3 is CSARDRKGATDGELFF.

Of note for this clone: The CDR3 extends 3 residues past the end of the read, so its final part is completed from the germline J gene. V is TRBV20-1 and J is TRBJ2-3; 9 bases match TRBD1. The V gene's germline CDR1 is DFQATT and CDR2 SNEGSKA (reference sequence). The CDR3 length is 15 residues. CDR3: CSAREGTGRNQPQYF. The covered CDR3 bases are TGCAGTGCTAGAGAAGGGACAGGGCGGAATCAGCCG.

On this clone itself: The CDR3 extends 3 residues past the end of the read, so its final part is completed from the germline J gene. V is TRBV18 and J is TRBJ1-5, with 9 positions matching TRBD1. V was pared by 3 bases and J by 5 bases, with 2 bases of the junction left unmatched. CDR3 size: 14 residues. Germline loops: CDR1 KGHSH, CDR2 LQKENI. The sequenced part of the CDR3 DNA is TGTGCCAGCTCACCGGGACAGGGCTATCAGCCC. Translating gives CASSPGQGYQP. The full-length CDR3 reads as CASSPGQGYQPQHF.

Concerning this clone itself: The read terminates 3 residues before the CDR3 end, so the remaining end is supplied by the germline J gene. The rearrangement uses TRBV6-2 or TRBV6-3 and TRBJ2-7; unclear D gene. The germline gives CDR1 MNHEY, CDR2 SVGEGT. This CDR3 is built from 15 residues. The V gene lost 8 bases and the J gene lost 3 bases, with 20 bases spanning the gap. The CDR3 loop is CASGPAKAQSYEQYF. CDR3 bases read: TGTGCCAGCGGGCCTGCCAAAGCTCAGAGCTACGAG.